Detailed here is one TCR beta chain. This sample was taken from a study of blood T cell repertoires in COVID-19. Overall study context: Samples taken during acute and convalescent COVID-19 were collected in the United States, Italy and Spain. In each case, the material was cDNA or gDNA derived from T cells, B-cell-depleted T cells, or PBMCs.

Germline V gene lookup returns CDR1 LNHDA and CDR2 SQIVND (reference sequence). The ends lost 5 bases at V and 7 bases at J; junction bases unmatched: 3. The CDR3 sequence is 14 residues long. How the authors handled the data: Nucleated cell number was recorded as an estimate derived from reference gene primer amplification. Generated by immunoSEQ multiplex PCR, the TCRdb table keeps only in-frame clones and is missing some. From that table come the V and J calls and clone size; the DNA was used to work out D and trimming. The sample records approximately 260,000 clones, approximately 80% being singletons.

Sequencing was carried out using peripheral blood. This TCR was recovered from a woman older than 75 with active or convalescent COVID-19. V and J are TRBV19 and TRBJ1-6; 9 nucleotides agree with TRBD1. CDR3 residues: CASSFDRGNSPLHF. The CDR3, as DNA: TGTGCCAGTAGTTTCGACAGGGGGAATTCACCCCTCCACTTT.